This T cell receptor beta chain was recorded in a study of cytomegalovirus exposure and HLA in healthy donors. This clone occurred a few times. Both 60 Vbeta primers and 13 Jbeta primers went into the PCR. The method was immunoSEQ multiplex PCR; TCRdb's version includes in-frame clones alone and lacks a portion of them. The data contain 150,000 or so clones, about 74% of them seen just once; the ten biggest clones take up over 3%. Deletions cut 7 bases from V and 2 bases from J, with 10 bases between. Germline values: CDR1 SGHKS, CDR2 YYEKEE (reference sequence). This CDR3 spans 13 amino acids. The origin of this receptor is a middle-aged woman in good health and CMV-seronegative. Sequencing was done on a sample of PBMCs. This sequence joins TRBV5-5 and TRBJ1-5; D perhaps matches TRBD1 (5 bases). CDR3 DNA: TGTGCCAGCGGGACTGTGGGCAATCAGCCCCAGCATTTT. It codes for CASGTVGNQPQHF.